Given below is one T cell receptor beta chain in context. This entry comes from a study of blood T cell repertoires in COVID-19. Looking at the study overall: There were acute and convalescent COVID-19 samples, and they came from the United States, Italy and Spain. Sample material is recorded as cDNA or gDNA derived from T cells, B-cell-depleted T cells, or PBMCs.

Germline-derived CDR1 and CDR2 are LNHDA and SQIVND (reference sequence). Trimming shortened V by 5 bases and J by 3 bases, and 11 bases separated the two germline ends. This CDR3 region has 13 residues. Per the authors' pipeline: Estimation of nucleated cell counts was performed using reference gene primer amplification. Method: immunoSEQ multiplex PCR; TCRdb's copy keeps in-frame clones and lacks some. The DNA was the basis for D and trimming; V, J and clone size are from that table. In the table there are roughly 130,000 clones, around 80% of which are singletons. The genes are TRBV19 and TRBJ2-7; D is unresolved. Sequencing was done on a sample of peripheral blood. The receptor was isolated from a man aged 65-85 years with acute or convalescent COVID-19. This chain's CDR3 is CASSLQRDYEQYF. As DNA, the CDR3 is TGTGCCAGTAGTCTACAGAGAGACTACGAGCAGTACTTC.